This TCR beta chain was recorded in a study of identical twins (dated by TCRdb to the mid-2010s). At the level of the whole study: To test whether fetal clonotypes persist, this study deep-sequenced TCR alpha and beta repertoires from monozygotic twins, from unrelated adults of various ages, and from cord blood. To rule out contamination, replicate twin experiments were performed at different times with different library preparation protocols.

Every donor was a healthy Caucasian. The twin cohort consisted of three pairs of female monozygotic twins, all aged about 18 to 30 years. Peripheral blood mononuclear cells were the source from which RNA for the TCR libraries was isolated. The receptor library was made with 5' RACE. The data were produced on an Illumina HiSeq 2000. Template switching introduced a universal primer binding site; the final cDNA contained a unique molecular identifier, enabling accurate counting of TCR cDNA molecules. Specific primers in the conserved constant-segment region were used to synthesize first-strand cDNA for TCR alpha and beta chains. To control for contamination, every cDNA library carried two barcodes: a SMART-Mk sample barcode plus Illumina barcodes. TruSeq adapter sequences, together with Illumina sample barcodes, were added in two successive PCR steps. The TCR alpha and beta cDNA libraries were sequenced on the Illumina HiSeq platform using custom primers. The authors' pipeline ran thus. Unique molecular identifiers were extracted from raw reads with MiGEC, and CDR3 positions were determined with MiXCR. Recombination models were inferred per individual with the repgenHMM and IGoR tools using an EM algorithm. The analysis of shared clonotypes was done with the tcR package in R, with sharing normalized by the product of cloneset sizes. To study raw recombination free of thymic and clonal selection effects, out-of-frame nonproductive sequences were analyzed. The raw public data were reprocessed by TCRdb itself: fastp quality trimming at Q25, MiXCR clonotype calling, in-frame beta chains only. Each entry merges the rows of one CDR3 protein and shows their most common DNA and genes. The V and J calls shown here were made by TCRdb, not taken from the authors' results. This sample holds more than 600,000 distinct CDR3 sequences; about 20% were observed only once. 10% to 15% of the sample belongs to the ten largest clones.

The study at large found these results: Fewer insertions were carried by abundant cord blood beta clonotypes; a weaker similar trend was observed in young adult naive repertoires, while no such trend was observed in memory repertoires. Zero-insertion analyses could be partly confounded by invariant T cells such as MAIT and iNKT, though diverse VJ usage argued against such confounding for most clonotypes. A weaker excess of twin sharing was found in beta out-of-frame sequences because the signal-to-noise ratio was lowered by fewer shared sequences. Because the same donors could not be followed over many years, conclusions were based on cross-sectional statistical analysis. Out-of-frame TCR alpha sequences shared between twins showed an excess of low generation-probability sequences compared with coincidental sharing between unrelated individuals. Out-of-frame TCR alpha sharing in monozygotic twins was systematically underestimated by recombination models, whereas sharing between unrelated individuals was in agreement with the recombination models.

According to the germline V gene, CDR1 reads SQVTM and CDR2 reads ANQGSEA. The V and J ends are trimmed by 1 base and 0 bases, leaving 15 bases between them. Counted from cysteine to phenylalanine, this CDR3 has 16 amino acids. The CDR3 DNA has 48 bases and is translated from base 1. This clonotype was detected only a few times. The clone's antigen remains unknown. No much larger clonotype is one base removed from it; base qualities were not supplied. Separately, the same data were catalogued under a study of T cells expressing NK-cell markers. As described in the second report: TCR beta-chain repertoires were profiled in sorted CD3+CD56+NKG2C+, CD3+CD56+NKG2C- and CD3+CD56-NKG2C+ T-cell subsets from about 8 donors. Among the eight sequenced donors, only one was HCMV-seronegative, while the other seven were HCMV-seropositive. To restrict sorting to alphabetaTCR-expressing T cells, an anti-gammadeltaTCR antibody was added in several experiments. In over five donors, the dominant CD3+CD56+NKG2C+ clonotypes were among the top 10 CD8+ clonotypes and accounted for about 1.0-7.0% of CD8+ T cells. Those dominant clonotypes were again the most abundant among CD3+CD56-NKG2C+ cells in a handful of donors, at roughly 25-60.1%. Whether the expanded NKG2C-expressing T cell clones were specific for HCMV antigens remained unclear. Randomly selected healthy volunteers, three men and five women, were used as the eight sequenced donors. To determine HCMV serostatus, a commercial ELISA kit was used to detect HCMV-specific IgG in serum. For five to seven donors, bulk peripheral blood T-cell repertoires were also sequenced from unsorted PBMC. MIGEC was used to demultiplex reads and group reads by UMI, and MiTCR was used to assemble and quantify clonotypes. To exclude erroneous sequences, any TCR cDNA sequence not supported by at least two reads was discarded. Downstream repertoire analysis used the tcR package, and clonotypes were matched across fractions by CDR3 nucleotide sequence plus V segment. VDJmatch was used to annotate antigen specificity against VDJdb, with one amino acid substitution allowed in CDR3.

The sequence was collected from a woman aged 18-35 years in good health. Specimen: PBMCs. Recombination connected TRBV29-1 to TRBJ1-1; the D gene is possibly TRBD1, with 5 bases matching. The CDR3 sequence is CSVEGGLGTLNTEAFF. The DNA reads TGCAGCGTTGAAGGGGGTTTGGGGACCCTGAACACTGAAGCTTTCTTT.